A single sample gave rise to the 22 T cell receptor beta chains below, sequenced in a study of shared clonotypes between healthy human individuals. Produced via immunoSEQ multiplex PCR; TCRdb's table is partial and in-frame only. The sample has fewer than 2.5 million clones; more than 85% are singletons. The specimen sequenced was naive CD4+ T cells from PBMCs. Sample subset: CD45RA+ positively selected. The source is a man aged 18 to 29 in good health. Some clones in this sample may be carry-over from other donors' samples.

The V and J genes are TRBV7-3 and TRBJ2-7, with a possible D match to TRBD1 (5 bases). V lost 1 base and J lost 0, with 10 bases in between. The CDR3 sequence is 15 residues long. CDR1 and CDR2 from the germline V gene are SGHTA and FQGTGA. The CDR3 DNA sequence: TGTGCCAGCAGCTTAATGGGGCTAGGCTCCTACGAGCAGTACTTC. Translated: CASSLMGLGSYEQYF.

This clone occurred a few times. The chain joins TRBV11-2 to TRBJ1-2; D ambiguous. The CDR3 spans 13 residues. The germline CDR1 and CDR2 sequences are SGHAT and FQNNGV. Between the trimmed V and J ends, which lost 3 bases and 8 bases, there was a span of 13 bases. CDR3 bases: TGTGCCAGCAGCTTTAGGGCAGAATCCGGCTACACCTTC. Protein product: CASSFRAESGYTF.

This clone was found once. The rearrangement links TRBV7-9 to TRBJ1-1; TRBD1 might be the D (5 bases). V shed 5 bases and J shed 0 bases, with 16 bases lying between them. The CDR3 covers 16 residues. CDR1 is SEHNR, CDR2 FQNEAQ, per germline (reference sequence). The CDR3 region has the DNA TGTGCCAGCAGCCGACACATCGGACAAGTGAACACTGAAGCTTTCTTT. It yields the protein CASSRHIGQVNTEAFF.

This clone was seen more than once but under ten times. The chain is built from TRBV11-2 and TRBJ1-5; D gene ambiguous. Germline V lookup: CDR1 SGHAT, CDR2 FQNNGV. CDR3 length: 16 residues. Trimming left V 0 bases short and J 7 bases short, with 16 bases between. The CDR3, as DNA: TGTGCCAGCAGCTTAGAGGCACCTCGACGTGGACAGCCCCAGCATTTT. It codes for CASSLEAPRRGQPQHF.

This chain links TRBV2 with TRBJ1-1; D possibly corresponds to TRBD1 (5 bases). Trimming pared 3 bases from V and 10 bases from J, leaving 15 bases between. This CDR3 has 13 amino acids. Per the germline V gene, CDR1 is SNHLY and CDR2 is FYNNEI. The CDR3 spells CASSDRDPWAAFF. The DNA for the CDR3 is TGTGCCAGCAGTGACAGGGACCCCTGGGCAGCTTTCTTT.

This chain joins TRBV5-4 and TRBJ2-5; D may be TRBD1 (6 bases). CDR1 and CDR2 from the germline V gene are SGHNT and YYREEE (reference sequence). V shed 4 bases and J shed 9 bases, with 10 bases lying between them. The CDR3 is made up of 11 amino acids. The CDR3 nucleotides read TGTGCCAGCAGCCTACAGGGACCCCAGTACTTC. Translation: CASSLQGPQYF.

Details on this clone: Within the sample, other DNA sequences also encode this same CDR3. The genes are TRBV9 and TRBJ1-3, with no clear D. V shed 2 bases and J shed 0 bases, with 9 bases lying between them. CDR1 SGDLS and CDR2 YYNGEE come from the germline V gene. CDR3 length equals 15 residues. The CDR3 region has the DNA TGTGCCAGCAGCGTCTCCGGGGTCTCTGGAAACACCATATATTTT. This codes for CASSVSGVSGNTIYF.

The rearrangement uses TRBV5-1 and TRBJ1-2; 11 bases agree with TRBD1. This CDR3 region has 14 residues. Germline CDR1 and CDR2: SGHRS and YFSETQ. V lost 4 bases and J lost 8; bases outside the gene matches: 7. The CDR3 nucleotides are TGCGCCAGCAGCGATCCGGGACAGGGGGAGGGCTACACCTTC. The encoded protein is CASSDPGQGEGYTF. Looking up the rest from reference TRBV5-1 and TRBJ1-2 gives the full variable domain: KAGVTQTPRYLIKTRGQQVTLSCSPISGHRSVSWYQQTPGQGLQFLFEYFSETQRNKGNFPGRFSGRQFSNSRSEMNVSTLELGDSALYLCASSDPGQGEGYTFGSGTRLTVV.

J is TRBJ2-7 and V is TRBV2; TRBD2 matches at 11 bases. Looked up from germline, CDR1 is SNHLY and CDR2 is FYNNEI. This CDR3 has 14 residues. For the CDR3, the DNA is TGTGCAACCGTTGCGACTAGCGGGACTCGGGAGCAGTACTTC. Translated, it gives CATVATSGTREQYF.

The gene calls are TRBV20-1 and TRBJ2-1; D gene ambiguous. Deletions cut 5 bases from V and 6 bases from J, with 5 bases between. The germline gives CDR1 DFQATT, CDR2 SNEGSKA (reference sequence). CDR3 length: 10 amino acids. CDR3 loop: CSAWANEQFF. As DNA, the CDR3 is TGCAGTGCTTGGGCCAATGAGCAGTTCTTC.

The rearrangement links TRBV5-1 to TRBJ2-2; D gene uncertain. The CDR3 has 17 residues. Germline values: CDR1 SGHRS, CDR2 YFSETQ. V gave up 0 bases and J gave up 7 bases, with 19 bases separating them. DNA for the CDR3: TGCGCCAGCAGCTTGGCCCCCCGCTCACTTCAGAGCGGGGAGCTGTTTTTT. This codes for CASSLAPRSLQSGELFF.

The chain recombines TRBV9 with TRBJ2-7; D perhaps matches TRBD1 (5 bases). Germline CDR1 SGDLS, CDR2 YYNGEE. Trimming took off 0 bases at V and 3 bases at J, with 13 bases between the two ends. This CDR3 spans 15 amino acids. The CDR3 sequence is CASSVVAGKDYEQYF. The CDR3 DNA sequence: TGTGCCAGCAGCGTAGTGGCAGGGAAGGACTACGAGCAGTACTTC.

The V and J genes are TRBV7-9 and TRBJ2-7; TRBD1 aligns across 9 bases. V gave up 4 bases and J gave up 5 bases; unmatched junction bases: 6. This CDR3 is built from 14 residues. CDR1 and CDR2 (germline): SEHNR, FQNEAQ (reference sequence). The chain's CDR3 is CASSSGQGLDEQYF. CDR3 bases: TGTGCCAGCAGCTCGGGACAGGGTCTCGACGAGCAGTACTTC.

CDR3 in amino acids: CSALTGETQYF. The CDR3 nucleotides read TGCAGTGCCCTCACGGGGGAGACCCAGTACTTC. The V gene is TRBV20-1, the J gene TRBJ2-5; weak D call: TRBD2 (5 bases). Trimming stripped 6 bases from V and 5 bases from J, with 10 bases between. CDR1 is DFQATT, CDR2 SNEGSKA, per germline (reference sequence). The CDR3 extends over 11 amino acids.

The DNA for the CDR3 is TGTGCCAGCAGCCGATCGGGTGGGCTGCGGGCGACTAATGAAAAACTGTTTTTT. Amino acids: CASSRSGGLRATNEKLFF. This chain links TRBV28 with TRBJ1-4, with D unclear. CDR1 and CDR2 (germline): MDHEN, SYDVKM. CDR3 length: 18 residues. Trimming shortened V by 6 bases and J by 2 bases, and 22 bases separated the two germline ends.

Note on this clone: Different DNA sequences within this sample yield the same CDR3. The chain links TRBV28 to TRBJ1-4, with unresolved D. CDR3 length equals 14 residues. The germline V gene has CDR1 MDHEN and CDR2 SYDVKM. With 4 bases removed from V and 3 bases from J, the gap between germline ends came to 9 bases. DNA of the CDR3: TGTGCCAGCAGTTACCCCGGATCTAATGAAAAACTGTTTTTT. Translating it yields CASSYPGSNEKLFF.

This chain uses TRBV7-8 with TRBJ2-7, with 9 positions matching TRBD1. The CDR3 has 15 residues. Germline loops: CDR1 SGHVS, CDR2 FQNEAQ. J lost 2 bases, V lost 4 bases, and 6 bases had no gene match. The chain's CDR3 is CASSSRTGETYEQYF. For the CDR3, the DNA is TGTGCCAGCAGCTCCCGGACAGGGGAAACCTACGAGCAGTACTTC.

CDR3 region: CASSLGGYYSYNEQFF. For the CDR3, the DNA is TGTGCCAGCAGCTTAGGCGGGTACTACTCCTACAATGAGCAGTTCTTC. The chain links TRBV7-2 to TRBJ2-1, with a possible D match to TRBD2 (5 bases). This CDR3 is built from 16 residues. V was shortened by 1 base and J by 0 bases, with 10 bases between the two germline ends. Germline V CDR1 and CDR2: SGHTA, FQGNSA. Full variable domain (remainder filled in from reference TRBV7-2 and TRBJ2-1): GAGVSQSPSNKVTEKGKDVELRCDPISGHTALYWYRQSLGQGLEFLIYFQGNSAPDKSGLPSDRFSAERTGGSVSTLTIQRTQQEDSAVYLCASSLGGYYSYNEQFFGPGTRLTVL.

The J gene is TRBJ2-3, the V gene TRBV27; D may be TRBD2 (6 bases). Looked up from germline, CDR1 is MNHEY and CDR2 is SMNVEV (reference sequence). This CDR3 has 11 amino acids. V was pared by 3 bases and J by 8 bases, with 6 bases between. CDR3 nucleotide sequence: TGTGCCAGCAGTTTGGAGGGTACGCAGTATTTT. Translated: CASSLEGTQYF.

This sequence joins TRBV7-2 and TRBJ1-4, with a possible D match to TRBD1 (5 bases). Trimming cost V 6 bases and J 5 bases, with 13 bases left between them. CDR3 size: 14 residues. Germline CDR1 reads SGHTA; CDR2 reads FQGNSA. The CDR3 DNA follows: TGTGCCAGCAGGGACGGGGGGGGAAATGAAAAACTGTTTTTT. Residues: CASRDGGGNEKLFF. The whole variable domain, filled in from reference TRBV7-2 and TRBJ1-4, reads GAGVSQSPSNKVTEKGKDVELRCDPISGHTALYWYRQSLGQGLEFLIYFQGNSAPDKSGLPSDRFSAERTGGSVSTLTIQRTQQEDSAVYLCASRDGGGNEKLFFGSGTQLSVL.

The genes are TRBV5-4 and TRBJ1-2; TRBD1 is a possible D gene (5 bases). The germline gives CDR1 SGHNT, CDR2 YYREEE (reference sequence). Trimming cost V 4 bases and J 4 bases, with 14 bases left between them. CDR3 length equals 14 residues. CDR3 DNA: TGTGCCAGCAGCGGGGCTGGAGGGGCCTATGGCTACACCTTC. Translation gives CASSGAGGAYGYTF.

The chain carries TRBV10-1 and TRBJ2-4, with TRBD2 identical over 7 bases. The germline gives CDR1 WNHNN, CDR2 SYGVQD (reference sequence). Trimming cost V 5 bases and J 0 bases; bases outside gene matches: 13. There are 18 residues in the CDR3. The CDR3 DNA is TGCGCCAGCAGTCCATTTAGCGGGTTCACTCTAGCCAAAAACATTCAGTACTTC. Amino acid sequence: CASSPFSGFTLAKNIQYF.